This is a list of T cell receptor beta chains from one sample in a study of T-cell reconstitution after alpha-beta-depleted transplantation in children. TCRdb re-derived calls from the PCR reads in MiXCR, one entry per CDR3 protein. The sample includes roughly 340,000 distinct CDR3 sequences, 15% to 20% of them seen just once. The material sequenced was PBMCs, mostly from graft donor cells, taken 360 days after TCRalphabeta/CD19-depleted stem cell transplant. These receptors all stem from a male patient between 2 and 15 years old who had a stem cell transplant for acute lymphoblastic leukemia, so the T cells may come from the graft donor. CDR3s leave out the opening cysteine and the closing phenylalanine or tryptophan. Each record gives: J gene, V gene, CDR3 protein.

>TRBJ2-1|TRBV5-1
ASSLDLSFTGLAVKRGEQF
>TRBJ1-1|TRBV12-3/TRBV12-4
ASRQGRNTEAF
>TRBJ2-2|TRBV20-1
SARPVPGQGALRATGELF
>TRBJ1-2|TRBV28
ASSPRTGPIGGYT
>TRBJ1-1|TRBV6-5
ASSYSRRTTEAF
>TRBJ2-2|TRBV6-5
ASSYSTALNTGELF
>TRBJ2-2|TRBV11-2
ASSSLWGLLGTGELF
>TRBJ2-6|TRBV4-3
ASRVSAASGANVLT
>TRBJ2-1|TRBV2
AIRGTSGRAGEQF
>TRBJ1-1|TRBV12-3/TRBV12-4
ASSFGQGWSEAF
>TRBJ1-2|TRBV20-1
SARDSLDRGHNYGYT